The entry below gives a single T cell receptor (beta chain) sequence along with its context. Its antigen is as yet unknown. The CDR3 loop spans 15 amino acids. V was cut by 6 bases and J by 2 bases, with 16 bases left in between. CDR1 and CDR2 from the germline V gene are KGHSH and LQKENI. This specimen comes from a study of CD8 T cells in Susac syndrome. Study-level findings and limits: The study conceded that relatively few individuals underwent its TCR sequencing and HLA analysis.

An input of about 0.45 to 1 ug of RNA was subjected to reverse transcription using random hexamers. An immunoSEQ multiplex PCR amplified TCR beta CDR3 over 54 Vbeta and 13 Jbeta. TCRdb re-called the immunoSEQ multiplex PCR reads through MiXCR, storing one row per CDR3 protein. The repertoire includes some 120,000 distinct CDR3 sequences, approximately 94% of them detected once, and approximately 0.089% sits in the top ten. TCR beta sequencing covered blood CD8+ and CD4+ T cells. The sequence was collected from a human donor in good health. Sequenced: CD4+ T cells from PBMCs. The V gene is TRBV18, the J gene TRBJ1-2; tentatively, D is TRBD1 (5 bases). The CDR3 spells CASSHAGTDNYGYTF. The CDR3 DNA sequence: TGTGCCAGCTCGCATGCCGGGACTGACAACTATGGCTACACCTTC.